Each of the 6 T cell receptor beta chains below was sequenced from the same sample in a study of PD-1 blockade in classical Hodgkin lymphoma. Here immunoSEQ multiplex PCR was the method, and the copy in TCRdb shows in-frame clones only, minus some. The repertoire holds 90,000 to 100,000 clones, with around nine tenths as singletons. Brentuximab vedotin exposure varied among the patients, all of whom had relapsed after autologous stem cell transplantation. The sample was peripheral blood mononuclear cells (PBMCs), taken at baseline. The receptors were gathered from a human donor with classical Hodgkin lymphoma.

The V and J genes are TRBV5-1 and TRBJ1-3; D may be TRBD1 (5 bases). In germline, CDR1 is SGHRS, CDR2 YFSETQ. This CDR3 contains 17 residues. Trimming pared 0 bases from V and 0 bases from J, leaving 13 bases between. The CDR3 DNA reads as TGCGCCAGCAGCTTGGGGGACTTTTCGCCCTCTGGAAACACCATATATTTT. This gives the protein CASSLGDFSPSGNTIYF.

The CDR3 region is CASRTSGRGGELFF. The CDR3 bases are TGTGCCAGCCGGACTAGCGGGCGAGGGGGGGAGCTGTTTTTT. This chain uses TRBV13 with TRBJ2-2; 11 positions agree with TRBD2. J was trimmed by 8 bases and V by 8 bases; bases with no gene match: 7. This CDR3 region has 14 residues. Germline V gene data show CDR1 as PRHDT and CDR2 as FYEKMQ (reference sequence).

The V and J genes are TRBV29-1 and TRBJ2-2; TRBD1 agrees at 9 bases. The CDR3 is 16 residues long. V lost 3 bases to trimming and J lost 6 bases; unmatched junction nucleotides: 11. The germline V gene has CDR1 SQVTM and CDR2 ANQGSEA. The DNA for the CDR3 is TGCAGCGTTGAGGAGCGTAGGACAGGGGCCGCCGGGGAGCTGTTTTTT. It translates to CSVEERRTGAAGELFF.

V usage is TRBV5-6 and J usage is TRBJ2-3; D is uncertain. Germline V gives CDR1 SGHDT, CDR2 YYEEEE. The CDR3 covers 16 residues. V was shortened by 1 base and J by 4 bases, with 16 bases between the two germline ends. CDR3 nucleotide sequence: TGTGCCAGCAGCTTGAGAGCACAGTTCGGGCCAGATACGCAGTATTTT. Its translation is CASSLRAQFGPDTQYF. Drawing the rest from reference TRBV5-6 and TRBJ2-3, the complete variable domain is DAGVTQSPTHLIKTRGQQVTLRCSPKSGHDTVSWYQQALGQGPQFIFQYYEEEERQRGNFPDRFSGHQFPNYSSELNVNALLLGDSALYLCASSLRAQFGPDTQYFGPGTRLTVL.

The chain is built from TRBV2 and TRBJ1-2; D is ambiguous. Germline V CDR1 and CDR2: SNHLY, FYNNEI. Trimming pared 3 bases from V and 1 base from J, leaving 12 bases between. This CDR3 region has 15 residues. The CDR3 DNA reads TGTGCCAGCAGTGAGGGCATCCCGGTTAACTATGGCTACACCTTC. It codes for CASSEGIPVNYGYTF.

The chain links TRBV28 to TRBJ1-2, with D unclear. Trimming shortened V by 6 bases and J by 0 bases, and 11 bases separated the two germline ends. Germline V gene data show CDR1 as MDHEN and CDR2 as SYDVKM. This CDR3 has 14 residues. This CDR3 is CASRPGATNYGYTF. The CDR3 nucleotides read TGTGCCAGCAGGCCTGGCGCTACTAACTATGGCTACACCTTC.